The 10 T cell receptor beta chains reported below all come from one sample, sequenced in a study of regulatory T cells in long-lasting Graves disease. Arm-PCR of CDR3 regions and iRepertoire HTBI primers were used to build TCR beta libraries. MiXCR, applied by TCRdb to the multiplex PCR reads, yields one record per CDR3 protein. The sample yields almost 350,000 distinct CDR3 sequences, 15% to 20% seen once. Specified time point: persistent/refractory GD, antithyroid drugs over 5 years with positive TRAb. RNA extracted from PBMCs served as the sequencing template. The sample consisted of peripheral blood mononuclear cells (PBMCs), taken when the disease was refractory, from a patient treated with antithyroid drugs. The receptors shown here come from a female donor with Graves disease.

This clonotype was picked up many times. V gene TRBV5-1 combines with J gene TRBJ2-7, with 12 bases aligning to TRBD2. CDR1 is SGHRS and CDR2 is YFSETQ in the germline V gene. The CDR3 has 13 amino acids. Germline trimming cut 4 bases from V and 7 bases from J; bases unmatched to any gene: 3. The CDR3 is CASSTGLAGEQYF. The CDR3 region has the DNA TGCGCCAGCAGCACGGGACTAGCGGGTGAGCAGTACTTC. The full variable domain, its missing parts supplied by reference TRBV5-1 and TRBJ2-7, is KAGVTQTPRYLIKTRGQQVTLSCSPISGHRSVSWYQQTPGQGLQFLFEYFSETQRNKGNFPGRFSGRQFSNSRSEMNVSTLELGDSALYLCASSTGLAGEQYFGPGTRLTVT.

This chain uses TRBV10-3 with TRBJ2-2; D possibly matches TRBD1 or TRBD2 (6 bases each). This CDR3 spans 16 amino acids. Trimming pared 5 bases from V and 2 bases from J, leaving 15 bases between. Germline V lookup: CDR1 ENHRY, CDR2 SYGVKD. CDR3 sequence reads: CAISSAGQLNTGELFF. CDR3 DNA: TGTGCCATCAGTTCCGCGGGACAACTTAACACCGGGGAGCTGTTTTTT.

This clonotype was seen repeatedly, ten times or more. The chain joins TRBV28 to TRBJ2-7; TRBD2 might be the D (5 bases). The germline V gene has CDR1 MDHEN and CDR2 SYDVKM. The V end lost 6 bases, the J end lost 5 bases, and 17 bases lay between the germline ends. CDR3 length: 14 amino acids. In DNA, the CDR3 is TGTGCCAGCAGCTTCATGACGGAGCGGAACGAGCAGTACTTC. Its protein is CASSFMTERNEQYF.

DNA of the CDR3: TGTGCCATCAGTGAGTTACTATACAGGGGAACTATGTCACCCCTCCACTTT. The encoded protein is CAISELLYRGTMSPLHF. V and J are TRBV10-3 and TRBJ1-6, with 7 bases matching TRBD1. The CDR3 is 17 amino acids. After removal of 1 base from V and 10 bases from J, the junction contained 13 bases not matched to a gene. From germline, CDR1 is ENHRY and CDR2 SYGVKD.

The chain has TRBV11-2 and TRBJ2-4; unclear D gene. The CDR3 is 16 residues long. Germline loops: CDR1 SGHAT, CDR2 FQNNGV. Trimming pared 5 bases from V and 0 bases from J, leaving 14 bases between. In DNA, the CDR3 is TGTGCCAGCAGCCTCATAAAGGGCCGAGCCAAAAACATTCAGTACTTC. Translating gives CASSLIKGRAKNIQYF.

V is TRBV7-9 and J is TRBJ1-1; D may be TRBD1 (6 bases). Between the trimmed V and J ends, which lost 2 bases and 0 bases, there was a span of 10 bases. The CDR3 totals 15 residues. The germline gives CDR1 SEHNR, CDR2 FQNEAQ (reference sequence). DNA for the CDR3: TGTGCCAGCAGCTTAACAGGGCCCATGAACACTGAAGCTTTCTTT. Its translation: CASSLTGPMNTEAFF.

The chain is built from TRBV7-9 and TRBJ2-1, with 9 bases fitting TRBD2. V was pared by 8 bases and J by 12 bases, with 14 bases of the junction left unmatched. This CDR3 has 14 residues. Germline loops: CDR1 SEHNR, CDR2 FQNEAQ (reference sequence). DNA of the CDR3: TGTGCCAGCCGTGCGGAGCGGGGGGTGTTAGGGCAGTTCTTC. This sequence encodes CASRAERGVLGQFF.

The chain recombines TRBV4-1 with TRBJ2-7, with TRBD1 identical over 8 bases. The CDR3 length is 15 residues. After removal of 0 bases from V and 6 bases from J, the junction contained 7 bases not matched to a gene. The V gene's germline CDR1 is MGHRA and CDR2 YSYEKL. CDR3 nucleotide sequence: TGCGCCAGCAGCCAAGATTACCCAGGGGGCTCCGAGCAGTACTTC. Protein product: CASSQDYPGGSEQYF.

This clonotype was recorded at least ten times. V is TRBV11-2 and J is TRBJ2-5; TRBD1 might be the D (6 bases). This CDR3 spans 15 amino acids. Looked up from germline, CDR1 is SGHAT and CDR2 is FQNNGV. Trimming removed 2 bases at V and 2 bases at J, with 12 bases between. CDR3 region: CASSLSAGQQETQYF. The CDR3 DNA follows: TGTGCCAGCAGCTTAAGCGCCGGACAGCAAGAGACCCAGTACTTC.

This clonotype was observed once. This may be a read error, as it is one base from a much larger clone. The chain combines TRBV29-1 with TRBJ1-1, with D tentatively TRBD1 (6 bases). The CDR3 length is 15 residues. Germline CDR1 and CDR2: SQVTM and ANQGSEA. CDR3 coding DNA: TGCAGCGCGTGCGCAACAGGGTCGAAGAACGCTGAAGCTTTCTTT. Its protein product is CSACATGSKNAEAFF.